The 14 T cell receptor beta chains reported below all come from one sample, sequenced in a study of tumor-infiltrating lymphocytes in primary liver carcinoma. Starting material for RNA and DNA co-extraction consisted of roughly 17-31 mg of unsorted bulk tissue. From 500 ng of total RNA, TCR beta-specific cDNA was reverse-transcribed using a constant-region primer. Amplification in three nested multiplex PCR rounds with slightly modified ARM-PCR gave rise to TCR beta libraries. Amplification in the first two PCR rounds was performed using TRBV1-TRBV30 forward primers and a C-beta reverse primer for about 10 cycles each. One entry per CDR3 protein, called by TCRdb with MiXCR from the multiplex PCR reads. The sample contains some 20,000 distinct CDR3 sequences, roughly 79% of which appear only once. The sequenced material came from liver tumor tissue from sampling region 4. The sample's subset: tumor region T4, right-lateral pole. Every receptor here comes from a woman under 40 with primary liver carcinoma and hepatitis B virus infection.

To note about this clonotype: One junction end does not reproduce the germline sequence, and a read error may be involved. The chain is built from TRBV20-1 and TRBJ2-3; D is uncertain. The CDR3 is 14 residues long. From germline, CDR1 is DFQATT and CDR2 SNEGSKA (reference sequence). In DNA, the CDR3 is TGCAATGCTAGAGATCTCGAAACGGGTGATACGCAGTATTTT. Its protein is CNARDLETGDTQYF.

This clonotype was counted only a few times. The V and J genes are TRBV6-5 and TRBJ2-5; D tentatively fits TRBD1 or TRBD2 (5 bases each). The V end lost 0 bases, the J end lost 5 bases, and 7 bases lay between the germline ends. Per germline, CDR1 MNHEY and CDR2 SVGAGI. This CDR3 spans 13 amino acids. The CDR3 is CASSYSWGETQYF. The DNA for the CDR3 is TGTGCCAGCAGTTACTCGTGGGGGGAGACCCAGTACTTC.

On this clonotype: Mismatch with germline at one junction end may stem from a read error. This rearrangement joins TRBV30 to TRBJ1-1, with a possible D match to TRBD1 (6 bases). The germline gives CDR1 GTSNPN, CDR2 SVGIG (reference sequence). There are 12 residues in the CDR3. The CDR3 loop is CALGGLNSEAFF. In nucleotides, the CDR3 is TGTGCCCTAGGGGGACTGAACAGTGAAGCTTTCTTT.

About this clonotype itself: Mismatch with germline at one junction end may stem from a read error. The CDR3 nucleotides are TGTCCCAGCAGCTTATGGCAACTAGCGGTAGTAAGGGATACGCAGTATTTT. Translation gives CPSSLWQLAVVRDTQYF. The J gene is TRBJ2-3, the V gene TRBV7-8, with 8 bases fitting TRBD2. Germline lookup yields CDR1 SGHVS and CDR2 FQNEAQ. The CDR3 runs 17 residues.

The gene calls are TRBV4-2 and TRBJ2-7, with TRBD1 matching 10 bases. This CDR3 has 18 amino acids. The germline V gene has CDR1 LGHNA and CDR2 YNFKEQ. CDR3 DNA: TGTGGTAGCAGCCGGGAACACCTAGGACAGGGGGGACCGCGCGAGCAGTACTTC. It translates to CGSSREHLGQGGPREQYF.

A remark on this clonotype: One end of the junction fails to match germline, which may point to a read error. This chain uses TRBV29-1 with TRBJ2-7; maybe TRBD1 (6 bases). The CDR3 covers 13 residues. Germline V gene sequence: CDR1 SQVTM, CDR2 ANQGSEA. The CDR3: CSILRTASYEQYF. The CDR3 region has the DNA TGCAGCATCCTTAGGACAGCGTCCTACGAGCAGTACTTT.

The sample holds one count of this clonotype. Likely a read error: the CDR3 ends without its conserved phenylalanine or tryptophan. The V gene is TRBV11-2, the J gene TRBJ2-7; D may correspond to TRBD1 or TRBD2 (5 bases each). V lost 6 bases to trimming and J lost 4 bases, with 19 bases between them. Germline V gene sequence: CDR1 SGHAT, CDR2 FQNNGV. The CDR3 extends over 15 amino acids. CDR3 region: CASRSPGTGTYEQYY. The CDR3 bases are TGTGCCAGCAGATCTCCTGGGACGGGTACTTACGAGCAGTACTAC.

Concerning this clonotype: One end of the junction does not line up with germline, which may come from a read error. This chain joins TRBV5-1 and TRBJ2-1, with no clear D. The CDR3 covers 15 residues. Germline V gene lookup returns CDR1 SGHRS and CDR2 YFSETQ. The CDR3 DNA reads TGCGGCAGCCCTCTGGGCATCAGCTCCTACAATGAGCAGTTCTTC. Protein: CGSPLGISSYNEQFF.

Turning to this clonotype: A much larger clone differs by one base, so this may be a read error. This likely comes from a read error, as the CDR3 has no conserved phenylalanine or tryptophan at its end. The J gene is TRBJ2-7, the V gene TRBV4-2; a possible D gene is TRBD2 (6 bases). The germline V and J ends were trimmed by 0 bases and 3 bases, with 15 bases remaining between them. The CDR3 is 16 amino acids. The germline CDR1 and CDR2 sequences are LGHNA and YNFKEQ. The CDR3: CASSQDLSSVGYEQYL. The CDR3 DNA reads TGTGCCAGCAGCCAAGACCTATCTAGCGTGGGCTACGAGCAGTACCTC.

As regards this clonotype: It is likely a read error, because the conserved phenylalanine at the end of the CDR3 is missing. No DNA is shown, since the ends of the CDR3 on it are uncertain; the CDR3 is the one TCRdb lists. CDR3 region: CSVIGWEGRTFS. This chain joins TRBV29-1 and TRBJ2-1; the tabulated D call, TRBD2, remains unverified against the DNA. The CDR3 contains 12 residues when both ends are counted. CDR1 and CDR2 (germline): SQVTM, ANQGSEA.

This clonotype was seen once. The conserved closing phenylalanine or tryptophan is absent in this CDR3, likely reflecting a read error. V and J are TRBV6-5 and TRBJ2-7, with unresolved D. The CDR3 contains 15 residues. The germline CDR1 and CDR2 sequences are MNHEY and SVGAGI. This chain's CDR3 is CASGYKGSSSYEQYL. The DNA of the CDR3 is TGTGCCAGCGGTTACAAGGGCAGCAGCTCCTACGAGCAGTACCTC.

Notes on this clonotype: Since no conserved phenylalanine or tryptophan closes the CDR3, a read error is the likely cause. The limits of the CDR3 on the DNA are not certain, so only TCRdb's listed CDR3 is given. The chain uses TRBV6-5 and TRBJ2-5; TRBD1 is the table's D call and was not checked against the DNA. Germline V gene lookup returns CDR1 MNHEY and CDR2 SVGAGI. The CDR3 extends over 13 residues, inclusive of both ends. The chain's CDR3 is CARSTDRGLTHYL.

Points on this clonotype: The junction and the germline gene differ at one end; a read error may be behind it. The V call is TRBV4-3, the J call TRBJ2-7; 7 positions agree with TRBD2. Germline CDR1 reads LGHNA; CDR2 reads YSLEER. The CDR3 loop spans 18 amino acids. For the CDR3, the DNA is TGCGCCAGCAGTCAAGCTGTGACGGGGGGTCACATTAGCTACGAGCAACACTTC. Its protein product is CASSQAVTGGHISYEQHF.

This clonotype occurred once. A clone one base away is much larger, so this may be a read error. The chain couples TRBV7-3 to TRBJ2-1; 11 bases map to TRBD2. This CDR3 spans 15 amino acids. Germline CDR1 SGHTA, CDR2 FQGTGA. CDR3 nucleotides: TGTGCCAGCGGCTTGACTAGCGGGACGAACAATGAGCAGCTCTTC. Translation gives CASGLTSGTNNEQLF.